This T cell receptor beta chain is from a study of regulatory dendritic cells for organ transplantation (dated by TCRdb to about 2017). Background on the whole study: The TCRbeta repertoires of sorted naive and memory CD4+ and CD8+ T cells were sequenced before and after allostimulation with regulatory or mature dendritic cells. Beyond this particular receptor, the publication reports: Sequencing was done in only two subjects, and the authors reported considerable heterogeneity between individuals in the alloreactive memory CD8+ T cell pool. The repertoires of naive CD4+ and CD8+ T cells were highly diverse, while memory cell repertoires were less diverse, with memory CD8+ cells being the most oligoclonal. In both subjects, allostimulation led to expansion of memory CD8+ clones, though the expansion induced by regulatory dendritic cells appeared to be more limited than that induced by mature dendritic cells. Among the resting subsets, memory CD8+ T cells contained the most alloreactive TCR clonotypes.

TCRbeta CDR3 regions were amplified by multiplexed two-step PCR using Vbeta-specific forward primers and Jbeta-specific reverse primers. Through the immunoSEQ service, TCRbeta libraries were sequenced on an Illumina instrument. Turning to the authors' computational methods: V, D and J genes were assigned using IMGT annotation, and counts were corrected for multiplex PCR bias using synthetic CDR3 analogues. In the immunoSEQ Analyzer, repertoire clonality was calculated as one minus normalized Shannon entropy. Fisher's exact test with Benjamini-Hochberg false discovery rate control was used to define clonal expansion, with two-tailed P<0.01. In its TCRdb copy, this immuneACCESS table keeps in-frame sequences only and misses some clones. Where compared with another copy, unresolved V genes explain less than half of these, and the others have no known cause. That table furnishes V, J and clone size, whereas the DNA furnished D and trimming. The sample table lists under 40,000 clones, about 89% of them with a count of one. Together, the top ten hold 0.11% of the sample.

This clone was counted between two and nine times. Its antigen remains undetermined. Base qualities are not provided; no much larger clone lies one nucleotide away. The CDR3 runs 13 amino acids, cysteine and phenylalanine included. Kept here is only the CDR3 DNA, which spans 39 bases and is read in frame from base 1. As encoded in the germline V gene, CDR1 is SNHLY while CDR2 is FYNNEI. V is shortened by 8 bases, J by 8 bases, and the region joining them spans 18 bases. FACS was used to sort CD4+ or CD8+ cells into naive T cells, defined as CD45RA+, and memory T cells, defined as CD45RO+. The T cells used for TCR sequencing were obtained from a couple of healthy control subjects. Unstimulated sorted T cell subsets were used as baseline controls for the mixed lymphocyte reactions. The Qiagen DNeasy Blood & Tissue Kit was used to extract genomic DNA.

Sequences were obtained from naive CD8+ T cells from blood. Explained via the paper, the cell subset or site label denotes: CD45RA+ naive T cells. The chain couples TRBV2 to TRBJ1-2; a tentative D call is TRBD1 (5 bases match). The sequence derives from a human donor in good health. At the DNA level, the sequence is TGTGCCAGCCGGTCGGGGCCCTCTAAAGGCTACACCTTC. Translated, this gives CASRSGPSKGYTF.